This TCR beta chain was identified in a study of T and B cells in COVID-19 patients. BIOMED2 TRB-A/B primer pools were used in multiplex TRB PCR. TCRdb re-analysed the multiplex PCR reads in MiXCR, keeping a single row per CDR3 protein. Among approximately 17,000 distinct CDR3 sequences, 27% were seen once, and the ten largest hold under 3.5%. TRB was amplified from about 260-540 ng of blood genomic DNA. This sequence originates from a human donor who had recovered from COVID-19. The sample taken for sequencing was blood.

In DNA form, the CDR3 reads TGTGCCAGTAGGGTGGACAGGGTCGAAGATACGCAGTATTTT. It specifies CASRVDRVEDTQYF. The V call is TRBV19, the J call TRBJ2-3, with 8 bases fitting TRBD1. CDR1 and CDR2 (germline): LNHDA, SQIVND (reference sequence). The CDR3 has 14 amino acids. V gave up 6 bases and J gave up 5 bases; unmatched junction bases: 7.